The entry below gives a single TCR beta chain sequence along with its context. As yet, its antigen is unknown. Exclusion applied to patients with autoimmune disease history or systemic immunosuppression. The germline V gene has CDR1 SEHNR and CDR2 FQNEAQ (reference sequence). The CDR3 length is 15 residues. Trimming shortened V by 7 bases and J by 4 bases, and 18 bases separated the two germline ends. The sample comes from a study of OX40 agonist ivuxolimab in advanced cancers. Study at large: Those treated in dose escalation had hepatocellular carcinoma, melanoma, renal cell cancer or head and neck cancer. Study-wide findings and caveats: Patients who responded partially at 0.1-3.0 mg/kg showed clonal expansion ranking among the lowest. Relative to CD4+ cells, CD8+ T cells on average had more expanded clones.

Method: immunoSEQ multiplex PCR; TCRdb's copy keeps in-frame clones and lacks some. The sample consists of 30,000 to 45,000 clones, about 89% of them appearing once. The chain has TRBV7-9 and TRBJ2-3; the D is unclear. This specimen was CD4+ or CD8+ T cells sorted from blood, taken in a trial of the OX40 agonist ivuxolimab. The receptor comes from an adult with an advanced solid tumor such as melanoma, head and neck, liver or kidney cancer. CDR3 sequence reads: CASISWTPSSDTQYF. CDR3 DNA: TGTGCCAGCATCTCCTGGACGCCCTCGTCAGATACGCAGTATTTT.